In this sample, the clone carrying this TCR beta chain turned up a few times. The data originate from a study of CD8 T cells in ankylosing spondylitis. This CDR3 is built from 16 residues. V lost 3 bases and J lost 0, with 13 bases in between. Germline-derived CDR1 and CDR2 are SEHNR and FQNEAQ (reference sequence). One entry per CDR3 protein results from TCRdb running MiXCR on the 5' RACE reads. The sample yields about 88,000 distinct CDR3 sequences, about 27% seen once. Sequencing used blood, either unsorted or a sorted T cell fraction (not recorded which). The TCR comes from a male donor with ankylosing spondylitis or in good health (not recorded which). The genes are TRBV7-9 and TRBJ2-3; D not resolved. The CDR3 here is CASSFRGSLSTDTQYF. The CDR3 bases are TGTGCCAGCAGCTTCCGCGGTTCCTTAAGCACAGATACGCAGTATTTT.